This T cell receptor beta chain was found in a study of cytomegalovirus exposure and HLA in healthy donors. Points from the study as a whole: 164 TCR beta chains were listed as cytomegalovirus-associated. Serostatus for CMV was the only available immune exposure information. A later analysis reported that several of the most significant clusters appeared to be linked to common viral pathogens, among them Epstein-Barr virus. It was reported that the classifier diagnosed cytomegalovirus status with high specificity and sensitivity in both the original and validation cohorts.

PCR employed 60 Vbeta and 13 Jbeta primers. The table came from immunoSEQ multiplex PCR; TCRdb's copy has only in-frame clones and leaves some out. The sample lists 100,000 to 150,000 clones, 76% occurring once. On this clone: Its target is unknown.

Unmatched junction bases numbered 2, after V lost 0 bases and J lost 5 bases. This CDR3 spans 14 amino acids. The germline V gene has CDR1 SGHVS and CDR2 FQNEAQ. The source is a female donor in good health and CMV-seropositive. The chain combines TRBV7-8 with TRBJ2-3; TRBD1 matches 7 bases. What was sequenced was PBMCs. CDR3 sequence reads: CASSLAGGGDTQYF. The CDR3 DNA reads as TGTGCCAGCAGCTTAGCAGGGGGCGGAGATACGCAGTATTTT.